This T cell receptor beta chain was documented in a study of response to subunit inactivated influenza vaccine. Study-wide results and caveats: Authors proposed each seasonal influenza vaccination draws in few new T cells.

This clonotype was counted a few times. What it recognizes is unknown. In TCRdb, the RT-PCR reads were re-called with MiXCR into one record per CDR3 protein. Altogether about 800,000 distinct CDR3 sequences are present, 21% being singletons, with the ten largest covering roughly 10%. The CDR3 is made up of 14 amino acids. V was trimmed by 5 bases and J by 0 bases, leaving 9 bases between them. The germline V gene encodes CDR1 SGHTA and CDR2 FQGNSA. V and J are TRBV7-2 and TRBJ2-3; D remains ambiguous. The sequence was obtained from a man aged 45-60 years who received an inactivated influenza vaccine. The sample in question was PBMCs from blood, obtained roughly 5 days after vaccination. The CDR3 DNA is TGTGCCAGCAGCCCACACCCTAGCACAGATACGCAGTATTTT. It encodes CASSPHPSTDTQYF.